A single sample is the source of the 5 T cell receptor beta chains below, sequenced in a study of shared clonotypes between healthy human individuals. The data were produced by immunoSEQ multiplex PCR, yet TCRdb's version contains in-frame clones alone and is incomplete. The table shows approximately 530,000 clones, with 90% to 96% occurring only once. Sequenced sample: naive CD4+ T cells sorted from blood. Documented subset: CD45RA+ positively selected. These receptors were taken from a woman aged 25 to 45 in good health.

This chain uses TRBV19 with TRBJ1-4; a possible D gene is TRBD1 (5 bases). The germline V gene encodes CDR1 LNHDA and CDR2 SQIVND (reference sequence). The CDR3 contains 16 residues. V gave up 5 bases and J gave up 7 bases, with 20 bases separating them. The CDR3 DNA reads TGTGCCAGTAGTCAAGCTAGAGACAGCCTGGCTGAAAAACTGTTTTTT. It specifies CASSQARDSLAEKLFF.

This clone was seen a handful of times. This chain joins TRBV28 and TRBJ2-3; 7 bases match TRBD2. Trimming cost V 2 bases and J 3 bases; bases outside gene matches: 5. The CDR3 contains 15 residues. CDR1 MDHEN and CDR2 SYDVKM come from the germline V gene. Here the CDR3 reads CASSLGGGWTDTQYF. CDR3 DNA: TGTGCCAGCAGTTTAGGCGGGGGATGGACAGATACGCAGTATTTT.

This chain connects TRBV5-6 to TRBJ2-7; possibly TRBD1 for D (5 bases). V lost 0 bases, J lost 0 bases, and 7 bases lay in between. CDR1 and CDR2 (germline): SGHDT, YYEEEE. This CDR3 has 14 residues. The CDR3: CASSLGQISYEQYF. CDR3 nucleotide sequence: TGTGCCAGCAGCTTGGGACAGATCTCCTACGAGCAGTACTTC.

V gene TRBV7-9 combines with J gene TRBJ2-5; 7 bases map to TRBD1. V dropped 3 bases and J dropped 2; count of bases not matched to a gene: 9. CDR3 length equals 16 residues. The germline V gene encodes CDR1 SEHNR and CDR2 FQNEAQ (reference sequence). CDR3 nucleotide sequence: TGTGCCAGCAGCTTCCCCCCGGGACAGCCACAAGAGACCCAGTACTTC. Residues: CASSFPPGQPQETQYF.

Remarks on this clone: Other DNA sequences of this sample code for an identical CDR3. The chain has TRBV4-1 and TRBJ2-5; no reliable D call. This CDR3 has 13 amino acids. Germline V CDR1 and CDR2: MGHRA, YSYEKL. Trimming took 1 base from V and 5 from J, leaving 8 bases between them. Here the CDR3 DNA reads TGCGCCAGCAGCCAAGGTGGTCTGGAGACCCAGTACTTC. Encoded protein: CASSQGGLETQYF.